The 28 T cell receptor beta chains below come from one sample, sequenced in a study of blood T cell repertoires in COVID-19. Data came from immunoSEQ multiplex PCR; TCRdb stores just in-frame clones and leaves some out. Of some 140,000 clones in the sample, approximately 90% were seen once. The sample consisted of peripheral blood. The receptor source for this set is a man between 65 and 80 years old with active COVID-19.

V usage is TRBV9 and J usage is TRBJ2-5; the match to TRBD1 covers 8 bases. Germline lookup yields CDR1 SGDLS and CDR2 YYNGEE. J was trimmed by 1 base and V by 3 bases; bases with no gene match: 5. The CDR3 contains 15 residues. The CDR3 DNA is TGTGCCAGCAGCGGAGGACAGGGCCTCCAAGAGACCCAGTACTTC. Translating gives CASSGGQGLQETQYF. Based on the CDR3 plus reference TRBV9 and TRBJ2-5, the full variable domain is DSGVTQTPKHLITATGQRVTLRCSPRSGDLSVYWYQQSLDQGLQFLIQYYNGEERAKGNILERFSAQQFPDLHSELNLSSLELGDSALYFCASSGGQGLQETQYFGPGTRLLVL.

V and J are TRBV6-5 and TRBJ1-3, with TRBD1 as a possible D gene (6 bases). This CDR3 is built from 15 residues. The germline V gene encodes CDR1 MNHEY and CDR2 SVGAGI. V was shortened by 0 bases and J by 7 bases, with 13 bases between the two germline ends. The CDR3 coding sequence is TGTGCCAGCAGTTACTCCGGACAGAGCCGGAACACCATATATTTT. Its translation is CASSYSGQSRNTIYF.

V and J are TRBV19 and TRBJ1-1; possibly TRBD1 for D (5 bases). Per germline, CDR1 LNHDA and CDR2 SQIVND (reference sequence). V was shortened by 6 bases and J by 1 base, with 15 bases between the two germline ends. The CDR3 is made up of 15 amino acids. CDR3 nucleotides: TGTGCCAGTAGGGACATGGGGCAGGCGAACACTGAAGCTTTCTTT. It is translated as CASRDMGQANTEAFF. Based on the CDR3 plus reference TRBV19 and TRBJ1-1, the full variable domain is DGGITQSPKYLFRKEGQNVTLSCEQNLNHDAMYWYRQDPGQGLRLIYYSQIVNDFQKGDIAEGYSVSREKKESFPLTVTSAQKNPTAFYLCASRDMGQANTEAFFGQGTRLTVV.

CDR3 sequence: CAWSVYPGGAFF. The CDR3 DNA sequence: TGTGCCTGGAGTGTTTATCCAGGGGGAGCTTTCTTT. This rearrangement joins TRBV30 to TRBJ1-1; 7 bases agree with TRBD1. The germline CDR1 and CDR2 sequences are GTSNPN and SVGIG (reference sequence). With 0 bases clipped from V and 10 bases from J, the junction kept 5 bases outside the gene matches. The CDR3 spans 12 residues.

The chain recombines TRBV28 with TRBJ2-5; D gene ambiguous. The germline V gene has CDR1 MDHEN and CDR2 SYDVKM. V gave up 5 bases and J gave up 3 bases, with 16 bases separating them. This CDR3 contains 15 residues. CDR3 loop: CASSLISSGEETQYF. Written as DNA, the CDR3 is TGTGCCAGCAGTCTCATTTCCAGTGGAGAAGAGACCCAGTACTTC.

This chain uses TRBV15 with TRBJ2-5; TRBD2 might be the D (6 bases). The CDR3 is 16 amino acids. The V gene's germline CDR1 is LNHNV and CDR2 YYDKDF (reference sequence). V was pared by 3 bases and J by 5 bases, with 19 bases between. The CDR3 DNA reads TGTGCCACCAGCAGGGGGACTGCATCGGGCGGGGAGACCCAGTACTTC. Encoded protein: CATSRGTASGGETQYF.

The rearrangement links TRBV4-1 to TRBJ1-5, with D hard to call. The CDR3 is 14 residues long. V gave up 1 base and J gave up 4 bases, with 8 bases separating them. Germline loops: CDR1 MGHRA, CDR2 YSYEKL. This chain's CDR3 is CASSQGGRNQPQHF. Here the CDR3 DNA reads TGCGCCAGCAGCCAAGGAGGGAGGAATCAGCCCCAGCATTTT.

The V call is TRBV7-2, the J call TRBJ2-1; TRBD1 agrees at 10 bases. From germline, CDR1 is SGHTA and CDR2 FQGNSA. This CDR3 has 19 amino acids. V gave up 2 bases and J gave up 5 bases; unmatched junction bases: 15. The CDR3 loop reads CASSLRDRGVWRGHNEQFF. CDR3 sequence (DNA): TGTGCCAGCAGCTTAAGGGACAGGGGAGTCTGGCGGGGACACAATGAGCAGTTCTTC. The full variable domain, in which reference TRBV7-2 and TRBJ2-1 provide the parts outside the CDR3, is GAGVSQSPSNKVTEKGKDVELRCDPISGHTALYWYRQSLGQGLEFLIYFQGNSAPDKSGLPSDRFSAERTGGSVSTLTIQRTQQEDSAVYLCASSLRDRGVWRGHNEQFFGPGTRLTVL.

The rearrangement links TRBV28 to TRBJ2-1; 8 nucleotides agree with TRBD2. The V gene end was trimmed by 7 bases and the J gene end by 1 base; junction bases not matched to a gene: 6. CDR3 size: 15 residues. CDR1 MDHEN and CDR2 SYDVKM come from the germline V gene. CDR3 nucleotide sequence: TGTGCCAGCACCCCCGGGGGGGGTTCCTACAATGAGCAGTTCTTC. This gives the protein CASTPGGGSYNEQFF. Full variable domain (rest looked up from reference TRBV28 and TRBJ2-1): DVKVTQSSRYLVKRTGEKVFLECVQDMDHENMFWYRQDPGLGLRLIYFSYDVKMKEKGDIPEGYSVSREKKERFSLILESASTNQTSMYLCASTPGGGSYNEQFFGPGTRLTVL.

The chain carries TRBV6-5 and TRBJ2-7, with 7 bases identical to TRBD2. The CDR3 has 15 amino acids. Germline lookup yields CDR1 MNHEY and CDR2 SVGAGI. V shed 6 bases and J 1 base; nucleotides not matched to a gene: 9. In DNA form, the CDR3 reads TGTGCCAGCAGGCCGGGGGGAGCGATTTCCTACGAGCAGTACTTC. Translated: CASRPGGAISYEQYF.

V and J are TRBV6-5 and TRBJ1-2; TRBD1 might be the D (5 bases). Between the trimmed V and J ends, which lost 2 bases and 4 bases, there was a span of 5 bases. The CDR3 loop spans 12 amino acids. The V gene's germline CDR1 is MNHEY and CDR2 SVGAGI. The CDR3 bases are TGTGCCAGCAGTTACGACAGCTATGGCTACACCTTC. Translating it yields CASSYDSYGYTF.

The chain carries TRBV19 and TRBJ2-3, with 8 bases identical to TRBD2. The CDR3 runs to 17 residues. Germline V lookup: CDR1 LNHDA, CDR2 SQIVND (reference sequence). V was pared by 5 bases and J by 5 bases, with 15 bases of the junction left unmatched. CDR3 loop: CASSLRTLRAGGDTQYF. In DNA form, the CDR3 reads TGTGCCAGTAGTCTCCGGACCCTTCGGGCGGGAGGAGATACGCAGTATTTT. Full variable domain (remainder filled in from reference TRBV19 and TRBJ2-3): DGGITQSPKYLFRKEGQNVTLSCEQNLNHDAMYWYRQDPGQGLRLIYYSQIVNDFQKGDIAEGYSVSREKKESFPLTVTSAQKNPTAFYLCASSLRTLRAGGDTQYFGPGTRLTVL.

This chain connects TRBV4-1 to TRBJ2-3, with D tentatively TRBD1 (7 bases). The CDR3 covers 17 residues. The V gene's germline CDR1 is MGHRA and CDR2 YSYEKL. With 4 bases removed from V and 3 bases from J, the gap between germline ends came to 20 bases. CDR3 protein: CASSRAWEDRNTDTQYF. CDR3 in DNA: TGCGCCAGCAGCCGCGCATGGGAGGACAGGAATACAGATACGCAGTATTTT.

This clone showed up just a few times. The rearrangement links TRBV6-2 or TRBV6-3 to TRBJ1-6; no firm D call. The CDR3 covers 15 residues. V was pared by 0 bases and J by 10 bases, with 13 bases between. Per germline, CDR1 MNHEY and CDR2 SVGEGT. CDR3 residues: CASSYSNGFTSPLHF. The CDR3 coding sequence is TGTGCCAGCAGTTACTCGAACGGTTTTACCTCACCCCTCCACTTT.

V and J are TRBV6-2 or TRBV6-3 and TRBJ2-6; D unclear. The CDR3 covers 16 residues. Germline lookup yields CDR1 MNHEY and CDR2 SVGEGT. Between the trimmed V and J ends, which lost 2 bases and 0 bases, there was a span of 8 bases. The CDR3 DNA sequence: TGTGCCAGCAGTTACCGAGGCCTCTCTGGGGCCAACGTCCTGACTTTC. It codes for CASSYRGLSGANVLTF.

The rearrangement uses TRBV29-1 and TRBJ2-1; D is perhaps TRBD2 (5 bases). This CDR3 region has 14 residues. V was pared by 4 bases and J by 4 bases, with 14 bases between. Germline CDR1 and CDR2: SQVTM and ANQGSEA. CDR3 DNA: TGCAGCGTTGCCCGGGATCCGGCATACAATGAGCAGTTCTTC. It translates to CSVARDPAYNEQFF.

The V and J genes are TRBV7-9 and TRBJ2-1, with TRBD2 matching 7 bases. Germline trimming cut 4 bases from V and 2 bases from J; bases unmatched to any gene: 5. Germline CDR1 is SEHNR and CDR2 is FQNEAQ (reference sequence). The CDR3 length is 15 residues. The CDR3: CASSSTSDAYNEQFF. The CDR3 DNA reads as TGTGCCAGCAGCTCCACTAGCGACGCCTACAATGAGCAGTTCTTC.

The rearrangement joins TRBV5-1 to TRBJ2-7, with a possible D match to TRBD2 (6 bases). In germline, CDR1 is SGHRS, CDR2 YFSETQ. CDR3 length: 13 residues. With 5 bases removed from V and 2 bases from J, the gap between germline ends came to 11 bases. The CDR3 reads CASRRGSPYEQYF. In nucleotides, the CDR3 is TGCGCCAGCAGGCGGGGTAGCCCCTACGAGCAGTACTTC.

The rearrangement joins TRBV18 to TRBJ2-1; 12 bases are shared with TRBD2. This CDR3 region has 17 residues. CDR1 KGHSH and CDR2 LQKENI come from the germline V gene. Trimming at V came to 5 bases and at J to 3 bases, leaving 8 bases not matched to a gene. The CDR3 is CASSAGTSGRLYNEQFF. DNA of the CDR3: TGTGCCAGCTCAGCGGGGACTAGCGGGCGACTCTACAATGAGCAGTTCTTC. Full variable domain (rest looked up from reference TRBV18 and TRBJ2-1): NAGVMQNPRHLVRRRGQEARLRCSPMKGHSHVYWYRQLPEEGLKFMVYLQKENIIDESGMPKERFSAEFPKEGPSILRIQQVVRGDSAAYFCASSAGTSGRLYNEQFFGPGTRLTVL.

The J gene is TRBJ2-2, the V gene TRBV29-1; 9 bases are shared with TRBD1. V lost 4 bases to trimming and J lost 8 bases; unmatched junction nucleotides: 8. Germline lookup yields CDR1 SQVTM and CDR2 ANQGSEA. The CDR3 contains 14 residues. DNA of the CDR3: TGCAGCGTTGGTAGGACAGGGGCGTCGGGGGAGCTGTTTTTT. It encodes CSVGRTGASGELFF.

The chain links TRBV6-5 to TRBJ1-2, with a tentative D call TRBD1 (5 bases). V lost 7 bases and J 4 bases, leaving 16 bases between the germline ends. CDR1 and CDR2 from the germline V gene are MNHEY and SVGAGI. The CDR3 is 14 amino acids. CDR3 protein: CASITAGQSYGYTF. CDR3 nucleotides: TGTGCCAGCATAACGGCGGGGCAGAGCTATGGCTACACCTTC.

The J gene is TRBJ2-1, the V gene TRBV7-2, with D uncertain. Germline assignment: CDR1 SGHTA and CDR2 FQGNSA. V was trimmed by 5 bases and J by 6 bases, leaving 14 bases between them. The CDR3 covers 14 residues. CDR3: CASSQTLEPNEQFF. CDR3 nucleotide sequence: TGTGCCAGCAGCCAAACTCTAGAACCCAATGAGCAGTTCTTC. The whole variable domain, remainder taken from reference TRBV7-2 and TRBJ2-1, is GAGVSQSPSNKVTEKGKDVELRCDPISGHTALYWYRQSLGQGLEFLIYFQGNSAPDKSGLPSDRFSAERTGGSVSTLTIQRTQQEDSAVYLCASSQTLEPNEQFFGPGTRLTVL.

This clone has only a few counts. The rearrangement joins TRBV10-1 to TRBJ1-1; TRBD1 agrees at 9 bases. Germline CDR1 reads WNHNN; CDR2 reads SYGVQD (reference sequence). The CDR3 runs 18 residues. J lost 0 bases, V lost 11 bases, and 19 bases had no gene match. CDR3 region: CARRTGDTSPHLNTEAFF. The CDR3 DNA follows: TGCGCCCGCCGGACAGGGGACACATCGCCCCACTTGAACACTGAAGCTTTCTTT.

This rearrangement joins TRBV2 to TRBJ2-5; 8 positions match TRBD2. V was clipped by 5 bases and J by 5 bases; unmatched bases: 10. Germline V CDR1 and CDR2: SNHLY, FYNNEI. There are 15 residues in the CDR3. The CDR3: CASSIPSGRGETQYF. DNA of the CDR3: TGTGCCAGCAGTATCCCGAGCGGGAGAGGGGAGACCCAGTACTTC.

The genes are TRBV7-6 and TRBJ2-2; the D gene is possibly TRBD1 (6 bases). From germline, CDR1 is SGHVS and CDR2 FNYEAQ. This CDR3 is built from 16 residues. Trimming removed 4 bases at V and 3 bases at J, with 15 bases between. The CDR3 DNA is TGTGCCAGCAGCTCAGGGGCTCAGGGGTACACCGGGGAGCTGTTTTTT. Translating it yields CASSSGAQGYTGELFF.

This clone occurred once. This chain connects TRBV12-3 or TRBV12-4 to TRBJ2-1; 8 bases are a match to TRBD2. The CDR3 is 13 amino acids. Unmatched junction bases numbered 5, after V lost 10 bases and J lost 3 bases. The CDR3 region has the DNA TGTGCCACCGCGGGACTAGGCTACAATGAGCAGTTCTTC. Its translation is CATAGLGYNEQFF.

The V and J genes are TRBV7-9 and TRBJ2-7; D gene ambiguous. Trimming took off 4 bases at V and 4 bases at J, with 14 bases between the two ends. The CDR3 extends over 14 amino acids. Germline assignment: CDR1 SEHNR and CDR2 FQNEAQ (reference sequence). CDR3 loop: CASSSRYSFYEQYF. For the CDR3, the DNA is TGTGCCAGCAGCTCCCGATACAGCTTTTACGAGCAGTACTTC.

The chain links TRBV30 to TRBJ1-1; D perhaps matches TRBD1 (5 bases). V was pared by 1 base and J by 4 bases, with 13 bases between. CDR3 length: 14 residues. CDR1 and CDR2 (germline): GTSNPN, SVGIG (reference sequence). The CDR3, as DNA: TGTGCCTGGAGTGCACGGGGGTCTTTCACTGAAGCTTTCTTT. Residues: CAWSARGSFTEAFF. Together with reference TRBV30 and TRBJ1-1, the CDR3 gives the full variable domain: SQTIHQWPATLVQPVGSPLSLECTVEGTSNPNLYWYRQAAGRGLQLLFYSVGIGQISSEVPQNLSASRPQDRQFILSSKKLLLSDSGFYLCAWSARGSFTEAFFGQGTRLTVV.